This TCR beta chain was profiled in a study of blood T cell repertoires in COVID-19. In the authors' workflow: From reference gene primer amplification, estimates of nucleated cell counts were derived. Data came from immunoSEQ multiplex PCR; TCRdb stores just in-frame clones and leaves some out. The V and J calls and clone size were taken over from that table, and D and trimming were inferred from the DNA. The sample lists tens of thousands of clones, 75% to 85% seen once, with less than 20% in the top ten. This CDR3 region has 15 residues. The V gene end was trimmed by 3 bases and the J gene end by 8 bases; junction bases not matched to a gene: 7. CDR1 SGDLS and CDR2 YYNGEE come from the germline V gene.

The sample was peripheral blood. The sequence was obtained from a woman of 80 years or more with acute or convalescent COVID-19. V gene TRBV9 combines with J gene TRBJ2-1; 11 bases line up with TRBD2. As DNA, the CDR3 is TGTGCCAGCAGCGGTAGCGGGGGGGGAGGATATGAGCAGTTCTTC. It encodes CASSGSGGGGYEQFF.